The next 5 T cell receptor beta chains were all read from a single sample in a study of OX40 agonist ivuxolimab in advanced cancers. Sequenced by immunoSEQ multiplex PCR; TCRdb stores in-frame clones only, minus some. Here the sample spans some 30,000 clones, roughly 91% being singletons. Sequenced here: CD4+ or CD8+ T cells sorted from blood, sampled in a trial of the OX40 agonist ivuxolimab. These receptors came from an adult with an advanced solid tumor such as melanoma, head and neck, liver or kidney cancer.

The gene calls are TRBV7-9 and TRBJ2-7, with 9 positions matching TRBD1. With 5 bases clipped from V and 3 bases from J, the junction kept 5 bases outside the gene matches. Germline values: CDR1 SEHNR, CDR2 FQNEAQ (reference sequence). The CDR3 is 14 residues long. The CDR3 nucleotides are TGTGCCAGCAGCGGCGCGACAGGGGGCTACGAGCAGTACTTC. This codes for CASSGATGGYEQYF.

The chain recombines TRBV6-1 with TRBJ1-5, with D possibly being TRBD1 (5 bases). Germline CDR1 reads MNHNS; CDR2 reads SASEGT. Trimming stripped 6 bases from V and 2 bases from J, with 14 bases between. This CDR3 comprises 15 residues. The chain's CDR3 is CASSPRGVGNQPQHF. The CDR3 nucleotides read TGTGCCAGCAGCCCACGAGGGGTGGGCAATCAGCCCCAGCATTTT.

The chain employs TRBV6-6 and TRBJ2-1; 7 bases map to TRBD2. V was pared by 0 bases and J by 9 bases, with 5 bases of the junction left unmatched. CDR1 is MNHNY and CDR2 is SVGAGI in the germline V gene (reference sequence). There are 14 residues in the CDR3. The CDR3 loop reads CASSYSPGRGEQFF. The CDR3 DNA reads as TGTGCCAGCAGTTACTCGCCAGGGAGGGGTGAGCAGTTCTTC.

The chain recombines TRBV6-1 with TRBJ2-7; the match to TRBD1 covers 8 bases. The CDR3 has 13 residues. J lost 4 bases, V lost 6 bases, and 5 bases had no gene match. The V gene's germline CDR1 is MNHNS and CDR2 SASEGT. For the CDR3, the DNA is TGTGCCAGCAGGCGACAGGGGTTGTACGAGCAGTACTTC. This gives the protein CASRRQGLYEQYF.

V usage is TRBV6-5 and J usage is TRBJ2-3, with TRBD1 as a possible D gene (6 bases). The V gene's germline CDR1 is MNHEY and CDR2 SVGAGI. The V gene lost 5 bases and the J gene lost 6 bases, with 12 bases spanning the gap. The CDR3 consists of 13 residues. In nucleotides, the CDR3 is TGTGCCAGCAGTGTAGGACAGACGGATACGCAGTATTTT. It yields the protein CASSVGQTDTQYF.